This T cell receptor beta chain was identified in a study of OX40 agonist ivuxolimab in advanced cancers. Turning to the study itself: Partial responses occurred in three patients (one hepatocellular carcinoma, two cutaneous melanoma).

A remark on this clone: Its cognate antigen is unknown.

Patients were ineligible given autoimmune disease history or systemic immunosuppression. The method was immunoSEQ multiplex PCR; TCRdb's version includes in-frame clones alone and lacks a portion of them. The sample lists around 18,000 clones, approximately 83% occurring once. Findings and caveats of the study: Both blood CD4+ and CD8+ T cells showed clonal growth by week 6 at 0.1 to 3.0 mg/kg. Expanded clones were, on average, more numerous in CD8+ T cells than in CD4+.

This specimen was CD4+ or CD8+ T cells sorted from blood, taken in a trial of the OX40 agonist ivuxolimab. This TCR was recovered from an adult with an advanced solid tumor such as melanoma, head and neck, liver or kidney cancer.

In DNA form, the CDR3 reads TGCAGCGTATACACGCCTAGGGACAGGGGTCCGTACTATGGCTACACCTTC. Translated: CSVYTPRDRGPYYGYTF. This chain joins TRBV29-1 and TRBJ1-2; TRBD1 agrees at 10 bases. Trimming at V came to 6 bases and at J to 3 bases, leaving 16 bases not matched to a gene. The CDR3 runs 17 residues. Germline V gene data show CDR1 as SQVTM and CDR2 as ANQGSEA.